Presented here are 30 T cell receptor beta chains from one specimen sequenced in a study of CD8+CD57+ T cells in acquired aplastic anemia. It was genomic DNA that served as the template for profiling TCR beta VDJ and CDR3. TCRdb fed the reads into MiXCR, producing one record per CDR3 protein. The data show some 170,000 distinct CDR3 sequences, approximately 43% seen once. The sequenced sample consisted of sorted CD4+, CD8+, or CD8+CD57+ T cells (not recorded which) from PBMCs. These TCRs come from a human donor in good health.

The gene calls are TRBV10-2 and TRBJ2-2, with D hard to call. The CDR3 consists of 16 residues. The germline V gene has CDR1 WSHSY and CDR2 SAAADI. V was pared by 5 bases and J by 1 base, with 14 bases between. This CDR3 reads CASSSLLGMNTGELFF. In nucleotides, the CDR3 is TGCGCCAGCAGTTCTTTACTGGGAATGAACACCGGGGAGCTGTTTTTT.

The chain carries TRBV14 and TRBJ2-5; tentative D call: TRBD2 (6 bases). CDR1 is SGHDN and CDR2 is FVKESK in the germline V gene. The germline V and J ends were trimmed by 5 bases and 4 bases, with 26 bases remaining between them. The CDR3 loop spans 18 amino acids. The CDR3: CASSSGRRGSLLGETQYF. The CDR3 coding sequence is TGTGCCAGCAGCTCCGGAAGGCGGGGCTCCCTCTTGGGAGAGACCCAGTACTTC.

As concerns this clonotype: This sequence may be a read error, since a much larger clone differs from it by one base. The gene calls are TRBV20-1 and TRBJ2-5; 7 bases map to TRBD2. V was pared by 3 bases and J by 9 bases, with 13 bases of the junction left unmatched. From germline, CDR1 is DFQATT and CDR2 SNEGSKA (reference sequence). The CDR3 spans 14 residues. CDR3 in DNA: TGCAGTGCTAGGACTAACGGGAGGACCGGGGCCCAGTACTTC. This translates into CSARTNGRTGAQYF.

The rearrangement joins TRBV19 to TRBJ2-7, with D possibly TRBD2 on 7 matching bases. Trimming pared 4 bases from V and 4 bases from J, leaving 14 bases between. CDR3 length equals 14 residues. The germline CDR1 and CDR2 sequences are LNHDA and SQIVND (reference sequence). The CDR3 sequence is CASSSGGRGYEQYF. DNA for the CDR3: TGTGCCAGTAGTAGCGGTGGGAGGGGGTACGAGCAGTACTTC.

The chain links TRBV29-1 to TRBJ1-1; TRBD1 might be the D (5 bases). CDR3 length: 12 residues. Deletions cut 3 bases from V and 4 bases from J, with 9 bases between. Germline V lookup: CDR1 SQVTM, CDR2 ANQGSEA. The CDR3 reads CSVEGRGTEAFF. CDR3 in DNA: TGCAGCGTTGAGGGACGGGGCACTGAAGCTTTCTTT.

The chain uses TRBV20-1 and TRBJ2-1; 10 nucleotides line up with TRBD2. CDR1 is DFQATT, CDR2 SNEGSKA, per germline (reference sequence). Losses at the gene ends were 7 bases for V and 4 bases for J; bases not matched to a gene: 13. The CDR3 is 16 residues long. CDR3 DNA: TGCAGTGGTTTACTAGCGGGACTCGTCCTTTACAATGAGCAGTTCTTC. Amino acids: CSGLLAGLVLYNEQFF.

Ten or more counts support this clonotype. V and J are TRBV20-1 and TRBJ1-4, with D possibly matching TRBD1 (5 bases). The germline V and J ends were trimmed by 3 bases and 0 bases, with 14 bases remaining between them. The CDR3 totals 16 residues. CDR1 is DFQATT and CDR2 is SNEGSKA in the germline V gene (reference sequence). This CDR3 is CSASNEGLATNEKLFF. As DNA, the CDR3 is TGCAGTGCTAGTAACGAGGGACTTGCAACTAATGAAAAACTGTTTTTT.

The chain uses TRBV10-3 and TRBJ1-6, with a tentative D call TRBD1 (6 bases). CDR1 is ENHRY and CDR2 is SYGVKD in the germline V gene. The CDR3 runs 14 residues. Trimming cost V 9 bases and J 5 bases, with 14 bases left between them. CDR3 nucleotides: TGTGCCATTCGCGGGCAGGGGCATAATTCACCCCTCCACTTT. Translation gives CAIRGQGHNSPLHF.

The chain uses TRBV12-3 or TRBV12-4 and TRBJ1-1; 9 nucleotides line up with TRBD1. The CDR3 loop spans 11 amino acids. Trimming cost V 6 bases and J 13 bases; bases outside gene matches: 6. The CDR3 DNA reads TGTGCCAGCAGGTCGACAGGGGGAGTTTTCTTT. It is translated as CASRSTGGVFF.

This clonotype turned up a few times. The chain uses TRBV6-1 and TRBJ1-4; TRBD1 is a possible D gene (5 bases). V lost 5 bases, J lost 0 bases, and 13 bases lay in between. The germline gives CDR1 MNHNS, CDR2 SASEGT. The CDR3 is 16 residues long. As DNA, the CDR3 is TGTGCCAGCAGTTCCCTGGGGCTTGCAACTAATGAAAAACTGTTTTTT. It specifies CASSSLGLATNEKLFF.

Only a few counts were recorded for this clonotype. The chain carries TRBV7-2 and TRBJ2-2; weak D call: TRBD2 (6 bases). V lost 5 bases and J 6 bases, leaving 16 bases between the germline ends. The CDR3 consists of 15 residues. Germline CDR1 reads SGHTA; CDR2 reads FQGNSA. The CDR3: CASSRSGAPPGELFF. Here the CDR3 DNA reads TGTGCCAGCAGCAGGTCGGGAGCCCCCCCCGGGGAGCTGTTTTTT.

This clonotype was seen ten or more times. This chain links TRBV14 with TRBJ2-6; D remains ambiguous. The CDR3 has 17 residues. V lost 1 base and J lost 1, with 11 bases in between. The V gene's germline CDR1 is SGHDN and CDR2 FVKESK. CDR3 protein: CASSQVTTLSGANVLTF. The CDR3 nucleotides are TGTGCCAGCAGCCAAGTGACCACTCTATCTGGGGCCAACGTCCTGACTTTC.

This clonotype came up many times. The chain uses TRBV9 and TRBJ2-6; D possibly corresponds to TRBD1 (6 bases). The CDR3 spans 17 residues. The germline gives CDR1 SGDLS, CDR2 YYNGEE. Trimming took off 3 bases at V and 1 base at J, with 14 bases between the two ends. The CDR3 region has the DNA TGTGCCAGCAGCGCCTACAGGGAAAGGTCTGGGGCCAACGTCCTGACTTTC. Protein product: CASSAYRERSGANVLTF.

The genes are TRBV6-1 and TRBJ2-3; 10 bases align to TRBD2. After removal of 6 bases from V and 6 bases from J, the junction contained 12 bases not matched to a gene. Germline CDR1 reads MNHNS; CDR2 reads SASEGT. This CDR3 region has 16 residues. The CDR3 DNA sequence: TGTGCCAGCAGCCCTGAAGCGGGGGGGCTTTCTGATACGCAGTATTTT. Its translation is CASSPEAGGLSDTQYF.

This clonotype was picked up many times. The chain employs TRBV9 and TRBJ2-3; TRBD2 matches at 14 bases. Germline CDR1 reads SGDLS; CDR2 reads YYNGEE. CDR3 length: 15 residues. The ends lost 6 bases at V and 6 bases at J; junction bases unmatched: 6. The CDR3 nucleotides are TGTGCCAGCACATTGACTAGCGGGAGGGCGGATACGCAGTATTTT. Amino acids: CASTLTSGRADTQYF.

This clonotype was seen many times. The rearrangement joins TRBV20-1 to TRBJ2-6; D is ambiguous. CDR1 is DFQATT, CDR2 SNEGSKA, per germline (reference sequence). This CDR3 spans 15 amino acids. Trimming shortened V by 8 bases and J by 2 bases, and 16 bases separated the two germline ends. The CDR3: CSTEPFGAGANVLTF. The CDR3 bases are TGCAGTACAGAGCCGTTTGGGGCTGGGGCCAACGTCCTGACTTTC.

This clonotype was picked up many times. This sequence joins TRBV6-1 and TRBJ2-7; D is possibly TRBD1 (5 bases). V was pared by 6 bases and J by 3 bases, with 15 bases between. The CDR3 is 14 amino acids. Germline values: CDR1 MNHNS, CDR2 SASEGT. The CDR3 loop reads CASSDLGVSYEQYF. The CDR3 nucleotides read TGTGCCAGCAGCGACTTAGGGGTAAGCTACGAGCAGTACTTC.

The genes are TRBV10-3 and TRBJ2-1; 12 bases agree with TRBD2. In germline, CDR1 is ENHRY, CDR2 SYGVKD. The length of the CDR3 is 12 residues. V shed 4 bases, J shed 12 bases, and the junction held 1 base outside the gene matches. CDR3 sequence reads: CAISGLAGVQFF. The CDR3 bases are TGTGCCATCAGTGGACTAGCGGGAGTGCAGTTCTTC.

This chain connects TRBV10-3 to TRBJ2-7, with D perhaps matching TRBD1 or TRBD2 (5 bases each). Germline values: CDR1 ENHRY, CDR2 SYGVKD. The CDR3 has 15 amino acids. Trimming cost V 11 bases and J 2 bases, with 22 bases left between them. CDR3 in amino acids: CASGSGSASTYEQYV. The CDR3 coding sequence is TGTGCCTCAGGCTCAGGGAGCGCCTCTACCTACGAGCAGTACGTC.

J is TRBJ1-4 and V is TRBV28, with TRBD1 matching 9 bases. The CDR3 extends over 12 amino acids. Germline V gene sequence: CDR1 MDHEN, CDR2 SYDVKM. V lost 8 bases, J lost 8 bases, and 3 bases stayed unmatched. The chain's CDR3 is CASGTGQEKLFF. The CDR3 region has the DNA TGTGCCAGCGGGACAGGGCAGGAAAAACTGTTTTTT.

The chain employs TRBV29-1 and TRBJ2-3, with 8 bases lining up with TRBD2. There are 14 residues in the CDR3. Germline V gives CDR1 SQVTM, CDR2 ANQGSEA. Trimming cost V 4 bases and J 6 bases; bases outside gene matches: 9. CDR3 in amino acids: CSVGSTSGSDTQYF. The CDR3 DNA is TGCAGCGTTGGAAGCACTAGCGGCTCGGATACGCAGTATTTT.

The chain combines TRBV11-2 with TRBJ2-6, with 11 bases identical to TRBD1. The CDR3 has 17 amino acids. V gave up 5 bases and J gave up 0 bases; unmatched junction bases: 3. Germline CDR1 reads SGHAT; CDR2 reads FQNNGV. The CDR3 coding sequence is TGTGCCAGCAGCGCCGGGACAGGGGGCTCTGGGGCCAACGTCCTGACTTTC. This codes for CASSAGTGGSGANVLTF.

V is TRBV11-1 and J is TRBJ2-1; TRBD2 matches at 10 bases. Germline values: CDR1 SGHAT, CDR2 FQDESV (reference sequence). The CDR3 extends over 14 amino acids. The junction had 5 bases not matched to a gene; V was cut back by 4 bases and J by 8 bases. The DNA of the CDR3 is TGTGCCAGCAGCTCCGGGACTAGCGTCTATGAGCAGTTCTTC. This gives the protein CASSSGTSVYEQFF.

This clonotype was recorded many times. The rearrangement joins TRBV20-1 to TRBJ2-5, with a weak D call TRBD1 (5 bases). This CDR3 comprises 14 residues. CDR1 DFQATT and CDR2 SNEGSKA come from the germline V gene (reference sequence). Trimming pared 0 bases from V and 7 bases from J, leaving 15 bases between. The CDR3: CSARDGLGRGTQYF. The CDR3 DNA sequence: TGCAGTGCTAGAGACGGCTTAGGAAGGGGGACCCAGTACTTC.

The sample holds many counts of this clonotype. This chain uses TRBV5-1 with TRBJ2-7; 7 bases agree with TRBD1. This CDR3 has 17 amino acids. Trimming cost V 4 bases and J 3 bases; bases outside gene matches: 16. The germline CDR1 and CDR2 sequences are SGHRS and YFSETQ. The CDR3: CASSASWDSRNLYEQYF. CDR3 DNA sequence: TGCGCCAGCAGCGCCTCATGGGACAGCCGAAATCTCTACGAGCAGTACTTC.

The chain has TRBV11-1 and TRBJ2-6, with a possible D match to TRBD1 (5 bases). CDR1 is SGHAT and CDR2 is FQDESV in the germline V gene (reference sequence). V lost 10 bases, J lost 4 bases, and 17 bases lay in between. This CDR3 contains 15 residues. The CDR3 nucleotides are TGTGCCACCGCTGTGGGGCTCTCGGGGGCCAACGTCCTGACTTTC. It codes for CATAVGLSGANVLTF.

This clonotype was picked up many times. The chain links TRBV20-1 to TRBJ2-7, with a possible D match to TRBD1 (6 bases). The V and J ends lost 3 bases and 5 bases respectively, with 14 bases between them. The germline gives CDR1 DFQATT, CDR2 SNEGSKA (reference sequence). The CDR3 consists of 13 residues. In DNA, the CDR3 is TGCAGTGCTAGCCACAGGGATGGCCACGAGCAGTACTTC. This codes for CSASHRDGHEQYF.

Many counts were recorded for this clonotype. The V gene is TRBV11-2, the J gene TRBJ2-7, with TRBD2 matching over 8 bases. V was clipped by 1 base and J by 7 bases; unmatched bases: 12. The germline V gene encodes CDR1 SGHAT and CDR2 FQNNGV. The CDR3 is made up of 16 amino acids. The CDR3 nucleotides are TGTGCCAGCAGCTTAGGTGTTGGGGTCAAGCGGGGGGAGCAGTACTTC. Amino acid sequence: CASSLGVGVKRGEQYF.

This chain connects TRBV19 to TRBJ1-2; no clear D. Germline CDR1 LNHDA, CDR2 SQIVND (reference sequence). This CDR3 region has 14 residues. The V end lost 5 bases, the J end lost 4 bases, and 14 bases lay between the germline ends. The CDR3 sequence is CASSASKAIYGYTF. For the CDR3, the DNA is TGTGCCAGTAGTGCCTCGAAGGCAATCTATGGCTACACCTTC.

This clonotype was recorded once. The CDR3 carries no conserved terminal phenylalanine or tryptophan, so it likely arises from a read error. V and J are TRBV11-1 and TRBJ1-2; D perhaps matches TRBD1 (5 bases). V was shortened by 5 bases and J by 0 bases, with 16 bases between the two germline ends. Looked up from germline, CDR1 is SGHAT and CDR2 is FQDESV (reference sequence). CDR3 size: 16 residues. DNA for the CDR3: TGTGCCAGCAGCCAAGCGCAGGGACCTCCTAACTATGGCTACACCCTC. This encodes CASSQAQGPPNYGYTL.